Presented here are 18 T cell receptor beta chains from one specimen sequenced in a study of shared clonotypes between healthy human individuals. Data came from immunoSEQ multiplex PCR; TCRdb stores just in-frame clones and leaves some out. The table includes about 2.4 million clones, roughly 93% detected once. The sequenced material came from naive CD4+ T cells from PBMCs. The subset: CD45RA+ positively selected. These receptors were taken from a man in his late teens or twenties in good health. Some clones in this sample may be carry-over from other donors' samples.

Regarding this clone: Different DNA sequences within this sample yield the same CDR3. The gene calls are TRBV2 and TRBJ2-3, with D perhaps matching TRBD2 (5 bases). The V gene's germline CDR1 is SNHLY and CDR2 FYNNEI. The CDR3 spans 12 residues. The V and J ends lost 3 bases and 5 bases respectively, with 6 bases between them. The CDR3 protein is CASSDRGDTQYF. The DNA for the CDR3 is TGTGCCAGCAGTGATCGGGGAGATACGCAGTATTTT. Full variable domain (outside the CDR3, taken from reference TRBV2 and TRBJ2-3): EPEVTQTPSHQVTQMGQEVILRCVPISNHLYFYWYRQILGQKVEFLVSFYNNEISEKSEIFDDQFSVERPDGSNFTLKIRSTKLEDSAMYFCASSDRGDTQYFGPGTRLTVL.

Points on this clone: Other nucleotide sequences in the sample specify the same CDR3. The chain recombines TRBV5-1 with TRBJ2-1; D remains unclear. This CDR3 spans 12 amino acids. Trimming removed 0 bases at V and 9 bases at J, with 7 bases between. Looked up from germline, CDR1 is SGHRS and CDR2 is YFSETQ. The CDR3 bases are TGCGCCAGCAGCTTGGAGGGTGGTGAGCAGTTCTTC. It translates to CASSLEGGEQFF. Variable domain in full (rest from reference TRBV5-1 and TRBJ2-1): KAGVTQTPRYLIKTRGQQVTLSCSPISGHRSVSWYQQTPGQGLQFLFEYFSETQRNKGNFPGRFSGRQFSNSRSEMNVSTLELGDSALYLCASSLEGGEQFFGPGTRLTVL.

As DNA, the CDR3 is TGTGCCAGCAGCTTGGGCACCATCCGAGGGACTGAAGCTTTCTTT. This codes for CASSLGTIRGTEAFF. This chain links TRBV5-6 with TRBJ1-1; D gene uncertain. Trimming pared 0 bases from V and 5 bases from J, leaving 14 bases between. CDR1 and CDR2 from the germline V gene are SGHDT and YYEEEE. CDR3 size: 15 residues. The whole variable domain, remainder taken from reference TRBV5-6 and TRBJ1-1, is DAGVTQSPTHLIKTRGQQVTLRCSPKSGHDTVSWYQQALGQGPQFIFQYYEEEERQRGNFPDRFSGHQFPNYSSELNVNALLLGDSALYLCASSLGTIRGTEAFFGQGTRLTVV.

The chain couples TRBV27 to TRBJ1-2; D is undetermined. This CDR3 comprises 13 residues. The germline gives CDR1 MNHEY, CDR2 SMNVEV (reference sequence). The V and J ends lost 5 bases and 4 bases respectively, with 11 bases between them. Here the CDR3 DNA reads TGTGCCAGCAGTGCGATCGACGGCTATGGCTACACCTTC. This translates into CASSAIDGYGYTF.

The chain employs TRBV5-1 and TRBJ2-1, with 11 positions matching TRBD2. Germline-derived CDR1 and CDR2 are SGHRS and YFSETQ. This CDR3 comprises 16 residues. V was pared by 4 bases and J by 4 bases, with 7 bases of the junction left unmatched. The CDR3 loop reads CASSPAGLAAYNEQFF. CDR3 nucleotides: TGCGCCAGCAGCCCCGCGGGACTAGCGGCTTACAATGAGCAGTTCTTC.

V and J are TRBV7-6 and TRBJ2-5; D uncertain. Germline V gives CDR1 SGHVS, CDR2 FNYEAQ. This CDR3 region has 13 residues. V shed 1 base and J shed 4 bases, with 7 bases lying between them. The CDR3 spells CASSLVRGETQYF. DNA for the CDR3: TGTGCCAGCAGCTTAGTGAGAGGAGAGACCCAGTACTTC.

In nucleotides, the CDR3 is TGCGCCAGCAGCTTGGGGTTCTCCCTTCCGGACACCATATATTTT. It specifies CASSLGFSLPDTIYF. The chain carries TRBV5-1 and TRBJ1-3; D unclear. Germline V lookup: CDR1 SGHRS, CDR2 YFSETQ. With 0 bases removed from V and 8 bases from J, the gap between germline ends came to 15 bases. The CDR3 totals 15 residues.

The rearrangement uses TRBV4-1 and TRBJ2-7; D possibly matches TRBD1 or TRBD2 (6 bases each). CDR3 length equals 15 residues. Germline values: CDR1 MGHRA, CDR2 YSYEKL. V lost 1 base, J lost 1 base, and 11 bases lay in between. The CDR3 DNA sequence: TGCGCCAGCAGCCAAGCGGGGGCCCTTTCCTACGAGCAGTACTTC. Protein sequence: CASSQAGALSYEQYF.

The chain joins TRBV29-1 to TRBJ2-2; D not certain. V lost 4 bases and J lost 2, with 8 bases in between. Germline values: CDR1 SQVTM, CDR2 ANQGSEA. This CDR3 is 13 amino acids long. CDR3 loop: CSVGVSNTGELFF. In DNA form, the CDR3 reads TGCAGCGTTGGAGTTAGCAACACCGGGGAGCTGTTTTTT.

This chain uses TRBV5-1 with TRBJ2-1; perhaps TRBD2 as D (5 bases). There are 14 residues in the CDR3. Germline CDR1 reads SGHRS; CDR2 reads YFSETQ. V was clipped by 4 bases and J by 7 bases, with 15 bases between them. The CDR3 sequence is CASSPLRAVNEQFF. The CDR3 region has the DNA TGCGCCAGCAGCCCGCTTAGAGCGGTTAATGAGCAGTTCTTC.

This clone was recorded only once. This rearrangement joins TRBV27 to TRBJ1-1; TRBD1 matches at 12 bases. This CDR3 has 19 amino acids. Germline loops: CDR1 MNHEY, CDR2 SMNVEV (reference sequence). V trimming: 6 bases; J trimming: 1 base; junction bases outside the gene matches: 15. Here the CDR3 reads CASSPTPRDRGRRNTEAFF. For the CDR3, the DNA is TGTGCCAGCAGCCCTACACCTCGGGACAGGGGGCGCAGGAACACTGAAGCTTTCTTT.

The chain recombines TRBV18 with TRBJ2-5; TRBD2 matches at 11 bases. The CDR3 loop spans 15 amino acids. Unmatched junction bases numbered 7, after V lost 6 bases and J lost 4 bases. Germline V gene lookup returns CDR1 KGHSH and CDR2 LQKENI. In DNA form, the CDR3 reads TGTGCCAGCTCGCAACTAGCGGGAGCGGGAGAGACCCAGTACTTC. This gives the protein CASSQLAGAGETQYF. Supplemented by reference TRBV18 and TRBJ2-5, the full variable domain reads NAGVMQNPRHLVRRRGQEARLRCSPMKGHSHVYWYRQLPEEGLKFMVYLQKENIIDESGMPKERFSAEFPKEGPSILRIQQVVRGDSAAYFCASSQLAGAGETQYFGPGTRLLVL.

The chain uses TRBV2 and TRBJ1-2, with 8 positions matching TRBD1. Looked up from germline, CDR1 is SNHLY and CDR2 is FYNNEI. The CDR3 has 14 residues. J was trimmed by 4 bases and V by 5 bases; bases with no gene match: 6. CDR3 DNA sequence: TGTGCCAGCAGTATCAGGGGGCGAGGCTATGGCTACACCTTC. Translated: CASSIRGRGYGYTF. Using reference TRBV2 and TRBJ1-2 for the parts outside the CDR3, the full variable domain is EPEVTQTPSHQVTQMGQEVILRCVPISNHLYFYWYRQILGQKVEFLVSFYNNEISEKSEIFDDQFSVERPDGSNFTLKIRSTKLEDSAMYFCASSIRGRGYGYTFGSGTRLTVV.

This clone showed up just a few times. V and J are TRBV7-8 and TRBJ1-3, with D unresolved. Germline V gene sequence: CDR1 SGHVS, CDR2 FQNEAQ. Trimming pared 4 bases from V and 1 base from J, leaving 11 bases between. The CDR3 extends over 15 amino acids. CDR3 bases: TGTGCCAGCAGCTGGACCCTGACATCTGGAAACACCATATATTTT. Its protein is CASSWTLTSGNTIYF. Combining the CDR3 with reference TRBV7-8 and TRBJ1-3 gives the whole variable domain GAGVSQSPRYKVAKRGQDVALRCDPISGHVSLFWYQQALGQGPEFLTYFQNEAQLDKSGLPSDRFFAERPEGSVSTLKIQRTQQEDSAVYLCASSWTLTSGNTIYFGEGSWLTVV.

The chain has TRBV28 and TRBJ2-1; TRBD1 agrees at 7 bases. Trimming took 5 bases from V and 6 from J; bases not matched to a gene: 10. This CDR3 region has 15 residues. Germline CDR1 is MDHEN and CDR2 is SYDVKM. Here the CDR3 reads CASSQSGTARNEQFF. CDR3 DNA sequence: TGTGCCAGCAGTCAATCCGGGACAGCCCGCAATGAGCAGTTCTTC. Together with reference TRBV28 and TRBJ2-1, the CDR3 gives the full variable domain: DVKVTQSSRYLVKRTGEKVFLECVQDMDHENMFWYRQDPGLGLRLIYFSYDVKMKEKGDIPEGYSVSREKKERFSLILESASTNQTSMYLCASSQSGTARNEQFFGPGTRLTVL.

V usage is TRBV29-1 and J usage is TRBJ2-2; no reliable D call. V was clipped by 4 bases and J by 4 bases, with 10 bases between them. CDR1 and CDR2 from the germline V gene are SQVTM and ANQGSEA. This CDR3 has 13 residues. The CDR3 loop reads CSVVSQLTGELFF. CDR3 DNA sequence: TGCAGCGTTGTAAGCCAGCTCACCGGGGAGCTGTTTTTT.

The chain employs TRBV4-2 and TRBJ1-2, with TRBD1 identical over 11 bases. In germline, CDR1 is LGHNA, CDR2 YNFKEQ. The length of the CDR3 is 15 residues. J lost 5 bases, V lost 4 bases, and 6 bases had no gene match. CDR3 residues: CASSRRDRGDYGYTF. The CDR3 DNA reads as TGTGCCAGCAGCCGCCGGGACAGGGGGGATTATGGCTACACCTTC.

To note about this clone: A much larger clone lies one base from this, so it may be a read error. In DNA, the CDR3 is TGTGCCAGCAGTGAACCCTTCACAGATACGCAGTATTTT. The encoded protein is CASSEPFTDTQYF. The chain links TRBV28 to TRBJ2-3; D remains ambiguous. This CDR3 spans 13 amino acids. The V end was cut by 5 bases, the J end by 2 bases, with 8 bases between. Germline CDR1 is MDHEN and CDR2 is SYDVKM.